This passage covers 5 T cell receptor beta chains from one sample sequenced in a study of blood T cells in healthy people across ages. Primers used in a second PCR of about 6 to 11 cycles were a sample-barcoded 5' primer and a J-beta primer mix. In TCRdb, the 5' RACE reads were re-called with MiXCR into one record per CDR3 protein. The table shows roughly 830,000 distinct CDR3 sequences, with around 62% occurring only once. Sample: blood. The receptors were gathered from a man aged 25 to 40 in good health.

Points on this clonotype: This may be a read error, as it is one base from a much larger clone. The rearrangement uses TRBV7-2 and TRBJ2-1; D remains ambiguous. Germline lookup yields CDR1 SGHTA and CDR2 FQGNSA. The CDR3 is 12 residues long. The CDR3 DNA is TGTGCCAGCAGCCGAAACTACAGTGAGCAGTTCTTC. Amino acids: CASSRNYSEQFF.

A note on this clonotype: One junction end disagrees with the germline gene, perhaps due to a read error. V gene TRBV7-2 combines with J gene TRBJ2-3, with D possibly being TRBD2 (7 bases). Germline CDR1 and CDR2: SGHTA and FQGNSA. CDR3 length: 16 amino acids. The CDR3 loop reads CARSPRGGDLTDTQYF. DNA of the CDR3: TGTGCCCGCAGCCCAAGGGGGGGGGACCTCACAGATACGCAGTATTTT.

The rearrangement joins TRBV25-1 to TRBJ1-2, with unresolved D. The CDR3 is 15 amino acids. CDR1 and CDR2 from the germline V gene are MGHDK and SYGVNS. The ends were cut back, 0 bases at V and 3 bases at J, with 11 bases in the middle. CDR3 region: CASSEYSKGDYGYTF. The CDR3 bases are TGTGCCAGCAGTGAATATAGTAAAGGAGACTATGGCTACACCTTC.

This clonotype was seen just once. The chain couples TRBV18 to TRBJ2-7; D gene unclear. The CDR3 is 15 amino acids. From germline, CDR1 is KGHSH and CDR2 LQKENI. V was pared by 3 bases and J by 3 bases, with 15 bases between. The CDR3 DNA sequence: TGTGCCAGCTCACCCAGTGGTCGGACCGTCTACGAGCAGTACTTC. Its translation: CASSPSGRTVYEQYF.

The chain couples TRBV7-9 to TRBJ1-2, with a possible D match to TRBD1 (6 bases). Germline V lookup: CDR1 SEHNR, CDR2 FQNEAQ (reference sequence). Trimming took 7 bases from V and 7 from J, leaving 10 bases between them. This CDR3 comprises 11 residues. The CDR3 protein is CASTQGGGYTF. The CDR3 DNA sequence: TGTGCCAGCACCCAAGGGGGTGGCTACACCTTC.